This T cell receptor (beta chain) was obtained from a study of T cells after yellow fever vaccination. General study findings and limits: Of the clonotypes, a small share occurred in both CD4 and CD8 compartments. Weaker overall was a secondary response that nonetheless peaked faster, on day 5 versus 15.

Template-switching 5'RACE yielded the TCR cDNA; a universal primer site and UMIs were added in the process. Each CDR3 protein gets one entry after TCRdb re-called the 5' RACE reads with MiXCR. The sample carries roughly 260,000 distinct CDR3 sequences, around 13% recorded once. This clonotype has only a few counts. Its specificity is unknown. Germline V gene lookup returns CDR1 LGHNA and CDR2 YNFKEQ. The ends lost 4 bases at V and 5 bases at J; junction bases unmatched: 11. CDR3 length: 15 amino acids. The chain recombines TRBV4-2 with TRBJ2-7; 7 bases are a match to TRBD2. The specimen comprised CD4+ T cells sorted from PBMCs, sampled 45 days after the yellow fever booster vaccination. The clonotype originates from a man aged 30 to 39 who received the YFV17D yellow fever vaccine. CDR3 nucleotide sequence: TGTGCCAGCAGCCGGACCGCGGGAGAGGAGAACGAGCAGTACTTC. Amino acids: CASSRTAGEENEQYF.